The clone carrying this T cell receptor beta chain occurred many times. Its antigen is not identified. Time point given: persistent/refractory GD, antithyroid drugs over 5 years with positive TRAb. PBMC-derived RNA was used for the TCR library. iRepertoire HTBI primers and Arm-PCR of CDR3 regions built TCR beta libraries. Per the original data handling: Identified segments across samples numbered just over 60 TRBV and approximately 13 TRBJ. MiXCR, run by TCRdb on the multiplex PCR reads, gives a single entry per CDR3 protein. TCRdb's processing, not the authors' own work, is the source of the V and J calls. Here the sample spans about 420,000 distinct CDR3 sequences, about 25% being singletons. The sample originates from a study of regulatory T cells in long-lasting Graves disease. Findings and limits, study-wide: Persistent disease preferred TRBV28, TRBJ1-2 and TRBJ2-5; new disease, TRBV20-1 and TRBJ2-1.

The V end was cut by 1 base, the J end by 0 bases, with 13 bases between. In germline, CDR1 is MDHEN, CDR2 SYDVKM. The CDR3 is 17 residues long. The TCR originated in a female donor with Graves disease. Material: peripheral blood mononuclear cells (PBMCs), obtained when the disease was refractory, from a patient treated with antithyroid drugs. The chain couples TRBV28 to TRBJ1-3, with D uncertain. DNA for the CDR3: TGTGCCAGCAGTTTATCAGAGGACGGAAGCTCTGGAAACACCATATATTTT. Its protein is CASSLSEDGSSGNTIYF.